The source of this T cell receptor (beta chain) is a study of T cells in Graves' hyperthyroidism and ophthalmopathy. Diagnosis of hyperthyroidism was new in patients aged 18 to 65, and its duration was under 2 months. RNA transcripts served as the template for amplifying TCR beta CDR3 regions. The study used the HTBI primer set for a first-round RT-PCR of the TCR CDR3. TCRdb passed the multiplex PCR reads through MiXCR, listing each CDR3 protein once. The sample yields 300,000 to 450,000 distinct CDR3 sequences, approximately 15% seen once. With V trimmed by 0 bases and J by 13 bases, 7 bases remained unmatched. From germline, CDR1 is MNHEY and CDR2 SVGEGT. The CDR3 is 14 residues long.

The clonotype comes from a woman aged 55-69 years with Graves' hyperthyroidism. The gene calls are TRBV6-2 or TRBV6-3 and TRBJ2-3; 10 bases agree with TRBD1. Source material: blood. The chain's CDR3 is CASSYSDPGQGKYF. The DNA of the CDR3 is TGTGCCAGCAGTTACTCGGATCCGGGACAGGGGAAGTATTTT.